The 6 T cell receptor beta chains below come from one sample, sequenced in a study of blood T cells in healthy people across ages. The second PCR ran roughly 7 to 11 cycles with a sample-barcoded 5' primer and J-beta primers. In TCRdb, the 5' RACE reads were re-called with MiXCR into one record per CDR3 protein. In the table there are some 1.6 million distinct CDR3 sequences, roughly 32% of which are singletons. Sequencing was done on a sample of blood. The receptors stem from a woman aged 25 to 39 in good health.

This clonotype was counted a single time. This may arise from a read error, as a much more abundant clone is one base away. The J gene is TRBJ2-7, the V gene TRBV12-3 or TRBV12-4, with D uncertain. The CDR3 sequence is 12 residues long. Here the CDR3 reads CAGSLAGDEQYF. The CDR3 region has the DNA TGTGCCGGCAGTCTTGCTGGGGACGAGCAGTACTTC.

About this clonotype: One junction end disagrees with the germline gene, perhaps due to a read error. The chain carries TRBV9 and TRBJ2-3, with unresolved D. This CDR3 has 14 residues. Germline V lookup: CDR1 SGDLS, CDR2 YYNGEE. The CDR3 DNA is TGTACCAGCAGCGTAGTGGACAGCACAGATACGCAGTATTTT. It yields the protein CTSSVVDSTDTQYF.

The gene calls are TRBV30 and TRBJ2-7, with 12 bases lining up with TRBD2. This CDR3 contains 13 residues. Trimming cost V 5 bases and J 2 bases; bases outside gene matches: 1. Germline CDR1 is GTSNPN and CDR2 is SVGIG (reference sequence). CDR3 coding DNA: TGTGCCTGGGCTAGCGGGGGGGCCTACGAGCAGTACTTC. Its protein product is CAWASGGAYEQYF.

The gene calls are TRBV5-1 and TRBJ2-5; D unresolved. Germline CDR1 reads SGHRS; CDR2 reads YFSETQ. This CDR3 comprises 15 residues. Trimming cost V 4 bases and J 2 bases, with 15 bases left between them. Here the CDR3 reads CASSLDRPQQETQYF. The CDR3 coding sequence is TGCGCCAGCAGCCTGGACCGCCCCCAGCAAGAGACCCAGTACTTC.

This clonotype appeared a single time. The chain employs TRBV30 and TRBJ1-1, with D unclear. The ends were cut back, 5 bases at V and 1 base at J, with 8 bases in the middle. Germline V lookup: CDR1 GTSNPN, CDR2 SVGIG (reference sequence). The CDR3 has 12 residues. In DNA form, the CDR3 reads TGTGCCTGGTCACAGCCGAACACTGAAGCTTTCTTT. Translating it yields CAWSQPNTEAFF.

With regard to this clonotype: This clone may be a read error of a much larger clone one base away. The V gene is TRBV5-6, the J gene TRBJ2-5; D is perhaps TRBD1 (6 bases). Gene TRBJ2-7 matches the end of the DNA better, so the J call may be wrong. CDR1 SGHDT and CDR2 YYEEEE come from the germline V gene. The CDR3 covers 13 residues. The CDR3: CASSWGQNCEQYF. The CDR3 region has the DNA TGTGCCAGCAGCTGGGGACAAAATTGCGAGCAGTACTTC.